The rows below give T cell receptor beta chains drawn from one sample of a study of T cells after yellow fever vaccination. Each CDR3 protein is one row after TCRdb ran MiXCR on the 5' RACE reads. The sample has 150,000 to 200,000 distinct CDR3 sequences, approximately 9.7% seen once; the top ten hold around 40%. Here the sequenced sample was CD8+ T cells sorted from PBMCs, taken 45 days after the yellow fever booster vaccination. The receptors stem from a man aged 18 to 29 who received the YFV17D yellow fever vaccine. Each CDR3 is given with its conserved first and last residue. The order of the fields is D gene, clone size, V gene, J gene, CDR3 protein, CDR3 DNA. A D gene is named only where the DNA matches it firmly. Where a row states a size, it is once, few, many or the class of an expanded clone; other rows omit it.

d_call: NA
clone_size: NA
v_call: TRBV7-2
j_call: TRBJ2-6
cdr3_aa: CASSLETSGANVLTF
cdr3_nt: TGTGCCAGCAGCTTAGAGACCTCTGGGGCCAACGTCCTGACTTTC

d_call: NA
clone_size: many
v_call: TRBV4-1
j_call: TRBJ1-1
cdr3_aa: CASSLPRENTEAFF
cdr3_nt: TGCGCCAGCAGCTTACCACGGGAGAACACTGAAGCTTTCTTT

d_call: NA
clone_size: few
v_call: TRBV4-1
j_call: TRBJ2-1
cdr3_aa: CASSQEAVSYNEQFF
cdr3_nt: TGCGCCAGCAGCCAAGAAGCGGTGTCCTACAATGAGCAGTTCTTC

d_call: NA
clone_size: NA
v_call: TRBV7-9
j_call: TRBJ2-5
cdr3_aa: CASRLPGNREETQYF
cdr3_nt: TGTGCCAGCAGATTACCAGGAAACCGGGAAGAGACCCAGTACTTC

d_call: TRBD1
clone_size: few
v_call: TRBV6-5
j_call: TRBJ1-6
cdr3_aa: CASWDRGYSPLHF
cdr3_nt: TGTGCCAGCTGGGACAGGGGTTATTCACCCCTCCACTTT

d_call: NA
clone_size: NA
v_call: TRBV5-6
j_call: TRBJ2-3
cdr3_aa: CASSLLTGTDTQYF
cdr3_nt: TGTGCCAGCAGCTTGCTGACTGGCACAGATACGCAGTATTTT

d_call: TRBD1
clone_size: many
v_call: TRBV4-2
j_call: TRBJ1-2
cdr3_aa: CASSQYGTGEFGDGYTF
cdr3_nt: TGTGCCAGCAGCCAATACGGGACAGGAGAGTTCGGGGATGGCTACACCTTC

d_call: NA
clone_size: NA
v_call: TRBV10-3
j_call: TRBJ2-5
cdr3_aa: CATVGTQYF
cdr3_nt: TGTGCCACCGTCGGGACCCAGTACTTC

d_call: NA
clone_size: many
v_call: TRBV18
j_call: TRBJ1-1
cdr3_aa: CASCRGGNTEAFF
cdr3_nt: TGTGCCAGCTGCCGTGGAGGGAACACTGAAGCTTTCTTT

d_call: NA
clone_size: NA
v_call: TRBV15
j_call: TRBJ2-1
cdr3_aa: CATSRDGREYNEQFF
cdr3_nt: TGTGCCACCAGCAGAGATGGCCGGGAGTACAATGAGCAGTTCTTC

d_call: NA
clone_size: few
v_call: TRBV9
j_call: TRBJ2-1
cdr3_aa: CASSATGISYNEQFF
cdr3_nt: TGTGCCAGCAGCGCCACAGGGATTTCCTACAATGAGCAGTTCTTC

d_call: NA
clone_size: NA
v_call: TRBV5-6
j_call: TRBJ1-2
cdr3_aa: CASSLERTGYTF
cdr3_nt: TGTGCCAGCAGCTTGGAAAGGACTGGCTACACCTTC

d_call: TRBD1
clone_size: many
v_call: TRBV5-1
j_call: TRBJ1-1
cdr3_aa: CASSPDHRDRGRWTEAFF
cdr3_nt: TGCGCCAGCAGCCCAGACCATAGGGACAGGGGGCGATGGACTGAAGCTTTCTTT

d_call: TRBD1
clone_size: few
v_call: TRBV29-1
j_call: TRBJ2-1
cdr3_aa: CSAQPRDRENNEQFF
cdr3_nt: TGCAGCGCCCAACCCCGGGACAGGGAGAACAATGAGCAGTTCTTC

d_call: TRBD1
clone_size: NA
v_call: TRBV14
j_call: TRBJ1-6
cdr3_aa: CASSTDRVISPLHF
cdr3_nt: TGTGCCAGCAGCACCGACAGGGTTATTTCACCCCTCCACTTT

d_call: TRBD2
clone_size: few
v_call: TRBV12-3/TRBV12-4
j_call: TRBJ2-1
cdr3_aa: CASSYGLAGGEQFF
cdr3_nt: TGTGCCAGCAGCTACGGACTAGCGGGCGGTGAGCAGTTCTTC

d_call: NA
clone_size: NA
v_call: TRBV25-1
j_call: TRBJ2-1
cdr3_aa: CASSLLADNEQFF
cdr3_nt: TGTGCCAGCAGTTTACTAGCCGACAATGAGCAGTTCTTC

d_call: NA
clone_size: NA
v_call: TRBV4-1
j_call: TRBJ2-5
cdr3_aa: CASSHLQQGSQETQYF
cdr3_nt: TGCGCCAGCAGCCACTTACAACAGGGATCCCAAGAGACCCAGTACTTC

d_call: TRBD2
clone_size: NA
v_call: TRBV6-5
j_call: TRBJ2-1
cdr3_aa: CASSLTSGGDEQFF
cdr3_nt: TGTGCCAGCAGCCTTACTAGCGGGGGGGATGAGCAGTTCTTC

d_call: NA
clone_size: NA
v_call: TRBV5-1
j_call: TRBJ1-1
cdr3_aa: CASSLDPGVNTEAFF
cdr3_nt: TGCGCCAGCAGCTTGGACCCGGGGGTGAACACTGAAGCTTTCTTT

d_call: TRBD2
clone_size: few
v_call: TRBV20-1
j_call: TRBJ2-3
cdr3_aa: CSAKGPGGEQNTDTQYF
cdr3_nt: TGCAGTGCTAAGGGCCCCGGGGGGGAGCAAAACACAGATACGCAGTATTTT

d_call: NA
clone_size: NA
v_call: TRBV11-3
j_call: TRBJ2-1
cdr3_aa: CASSLNRVSLGEQFF
cdr3_nt: TGTGCCAGCAGCTTAAACAGGGTTTCCCTAGGTGAGCAGTTCTTC

d_call: NA
clone_size: NA
v_call: TRBV10-3
j_call: TRBJ2-1
cdr3_aa: CATTPDFYNEQFF
cdr3_nt: TGTGCCACCACACCGGACTTTTACAATGAGCAGTTCTTC

d_call: TRBD2
clone_size: NA
v_call: TRBV7-3
j_call: TRBJ2-5
cdr3_aa: CASSLLPSGAQETQYF
cdr3_nt: TGTGCCAGCAGCTTACTGCCTAGCGGGGCGCAAGAGACCCAGTACTTC

d_call: NA
clone_size: NA
v_call: TRBV10-3
j_call: TRBJ2-7
cdr3_aa: CAISENGDRAYEQYF
cdr3_nt: TGTGCCATCAGTGAGAACGGGGACCGTGCCTACGAGCAGTACTTC

d_call: TRBD1
clone_size: NA
v_call: TRBV20-1
j_call: TRBJ1-5
cdr3_aa: CSAGWTGSQPQHF
cdr3_nt: TGCAGTGCTGGATGGACAGGGAGTCAGCCCCAGCATTTT

d_call: TRBD1
clone_size: NA
v_call: TRBV25-1
j_call: TRBJ1-1
cdr3_aa: CASSGTGGGDCF
cdr3_nt: TGTGCCAGCAGTGGGACAGGGGGGGGGGACTGCTTT

d_call: NA
clone_size: many
v_call: TRBV2
j_call: TRBJ1-6
cdr3_aa: CASNLRGYNSPLHF
cdr3_nt: TGTGCCAGCAACCTCCGGGGCTATAATTCACCCCTCCACTTT

d_call: NA
clone_size: NA
v_call: TRBV4-1
j_call: TRBJ2-1
cdr3_aa: CASSQDLGDYNEQFF
cdr3_nt: TGCGCCAGCAGCCAAGATTTGGGGGATTACAATGAGCAGTTCTTC

d_call: NA
clone_size: NA
v_call: TRBV10-3
j_call: TRBJ1-1
cdr3_aa: CAISGGAPTEAFF
cdr3_nt: TGTGCCATCAGTGGGGGGGCCCCCACTGAAGCTTTCTTT

d_call: TRBD1
clone_size: NA
v_call: TRBV28
j_call: TRBJ2-3
cdr3_aa: CASSLGQGVTDTQYF
cdr3_nt: TGTGCCAGCAGTTTAGGGCAGGGGGTAACAGATACGCAGTATTTT

d_call: NA
clone_size: NA
v_call: TRBV20-1
j_call: TRBJ2-5
cdr3_aa: CSARDRGSPRETQYF
cdr3_nt: TGCAGTGCTAGAGATCGGGGCTCTCCCCGAGAGACCCAGTACTTC

d_call: NA
clone_size: NA
v_call: TRBV6-2/TRBV6-3
j_call: TRBJ2-5
cdr3_aa: CASEEGETQYF
cdr3_nt: TGTGCCAGCGAGGAGGGAGAGACCCAGTACTTC

d_call: NA
clone_size: NA
v_call: TRBV11-1
j_call: TRBJ2-2
cdr3_aa: CASSLGTEATGELFF
cdr3_nt: TGTGCCAGCAGCTTAGGGACGGAAGCAACCGGGGAGCTGTTTTTT

d_call: NA
clone_size: NA
v_call: TRBV7-8
j_call: TRBJ1-2
cdr3_aa: CASSLVAAVGGYTF
cdr3_nt: TGTGCCAGCAGCTTAGTAGCAGCGGTTGGGGGCTACACCTTC

d_call: TRBD1
clone_size: once
v_call: TRBV7-8
j_call: TRBJ2-2
cdr3_aa: CASFQNRDRARTGELFF
cdr3_nt: TGTGCCAGCTTTCAAAACCGGGACAGGGCGAGGACCGGGGAGCTGTTTTTT